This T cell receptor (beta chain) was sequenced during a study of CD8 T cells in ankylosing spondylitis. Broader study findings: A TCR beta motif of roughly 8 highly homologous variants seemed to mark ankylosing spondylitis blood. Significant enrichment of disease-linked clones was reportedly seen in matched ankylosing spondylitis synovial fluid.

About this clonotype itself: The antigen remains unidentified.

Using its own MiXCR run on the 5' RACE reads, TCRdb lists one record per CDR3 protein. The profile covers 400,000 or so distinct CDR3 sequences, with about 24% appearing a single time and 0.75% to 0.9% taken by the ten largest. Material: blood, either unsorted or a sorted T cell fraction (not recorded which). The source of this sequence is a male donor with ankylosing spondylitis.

The CDR3 loop is CASSVNREGNTEAFF. DNA of the CDR3: TGTGCCAGCAGCGTTAACAGGGAGGGGAACACTGAAGCTTTCTTT. The chain links TRBV7-6 to TRBJ1-1, with D tentatively TRBD1 (6 bases). The CDR3 consists of 15 residues. CDR1 is SGHVS and CDR2 is FNYEAQ in the germline V gene. V lost 5 bases to trimming and J lost 1 base, with 14 bases between them.